A single sample gave rise to the 6 T cell receptor beta chains below, sequenced in a study of cytomegalovirus exposure and HLA in healthy donors. Amplification used 60 Vbeta primers and 13 Jbeta primers. Assay: immunoSEQ multiplex PCR; the TCRdb copy retains only in-frame clones and omits some. This table holds around 230,000 clones, approximately 79% found once. The sequenced sample was PBMCs. Receptors originate from a male donor in good health and CMV-seronegative.

This clone is a singleton in its sample. This chain connects TRBV7-9 to TRBJ2-1; TRBD2 aligns across 9 bases. Germline lookup yields CDR1 SEHNR and CDR2 FQNEAQ (reference sequence). Trimming removed 5 bases from V and 5 bases from J; junction bases left unmatched: 7. The CDR3 extends over 15 amino acids. CDR3 sequence reads: CASSASSGENNEQFF. CDR3 in DNA: TGTGCCAGCAGCGCGTCTAGCGGGGAAAACAATGAGCAGTTCTTC. The full variable domain, its missing parts supplied by reference TRBV7-9 and TRBJ2-1, is DTGVSQNPRHKITKRGQNVTFRCDPISEHNRLYWYRQTLGQGPEFLTYFQNEAQLEKSRLLSDRFSAERPKGSFSTLEIQRTEQGDSAMYLCASSASSGENNEQFFGPGTRLTVL.

The V and J genes are TRBV6-5 and TRBJ2-1, with D possibly matching TRBD2 (6 bases). The CDR3 loop spans 15 amino acids. V was cut by 6 bases and J by 5 bases, with 17 bases left in between. CDR1 MNHEY and CDR2 SVGAGI come from the germline V gene. CDR3 in amino acids: CASRINGGPNNEQFF. In nucleotides, the CDR3 is TGTGCCAGCAGAATCAATGGAGGGCCAAACAATGAGCAGTTCTTC.

In its sample, this clone was seen once. The rearrangement links TRBV28 to TRBJ1-6, with 10 bases aligning to TRBD1. J was trimmed by 13 bases and V by 5 bases; bases with no gene match: 11. CDR1 is MDHEN and CDR2 is SYDVKM in the germline V gene. The CDR3 is 15 residues long. CDR3 DNA sequence: TGTGCCAGCAGTCTCTCGGGACAGGGGAGGTTGCCCCTCCACTTT. As protein: CASSLSGQGRLPLHF.

V is TRBV5-5 and J is TRBJ1-2; D gene uncertain. Trimming removed 2 bases from V and 4 bases from J, with 9 bases in between. The CDR3 is 13 amino acids. Germline CDR1 is SGHKS and CDR2 is YYEKEE (reference sequence). CDR3: CASSLWRSYGYTF. CDR3 coding DNA: TGTGCCAGCAGCTTATGGAGGAGCTATGGCTACACCTTC.

The chain uses TRBV5-4 and TRBJ2-7; a possible D gene is TRBD1 (5 bases). Germline V gene data show CDR1 as SGHNT and CDR2 as YYREEE (reference sequence). Trimming removed 4 bases at V and 3 bases at J, with 11 bases between. The CDR3 loop spans 13 amino acids. CDR3 sequence: CASSHLDSYEQYF. CDR3 coding DNA: TGTGCCAGCAGCCACCTCGACAGCTACGAGCAGTACTTC.

The rearrangement uses TRBV7-2 and TRBJ2-7, with a possible D match to TRBD1 (5 bases). Germline values: CDR1 SGHTA, CDR2 FQGNSA. The CDR3 is 14 residues long. Trimming cost V 1 base and J 4 bases, with 11 bases left between them. The CDR3 region is CASSLDLTDYEQYF. The CDR3 coding sequence is TGTGCCAGCAGCTTAGATCTGACAGATTACGAGCAGTACTTC.